The 27 T cell receptor beta chains listed next were all sequenced from one sample in a study of blood T cell repertoires in COVID-19. The protocol was immunoSEQ multiplex PCR, while the TCRdb copy is restricted to in-frame clones and leaves out a portion. Of some 160,000 clones in the sample, roughly four fifths were seen once. Sequences were obtained from peripheral blood. The receptor set was obtained from a human donor in a cohort sampled during active COVID-19.

This chain connects TRBV9 to TRBJ2-5; D possibly corresponds to TRBD2 (5 bases). Germline V gives CDR1 SGDLS, CDR2 YYNGEE. Trimming shortened V by 0 bases and J by 7 bases, and 7 bases separated the two germline ends. The CDR3 runs to 12 residues. CDR3 in amino acids: CASSVEAGTQYF. Here the CDR3 DNA reads TGTGCCAGCAGCGTAGAGGCGGGGACCCAGTACTTC. Looking up the rest from reference TRBV9 and TRBJ2-5 gives the full variable domain: DSGVTQTPKHLITATGQRVTLRCSPRSGDLSVYWYQQSLDQGLQFLIQYYNGEERAKGNILERFSAQQFPDLHSELNLSSLELGDSALYFCASSVEAGTQYFGPGTRLLVL.

The rearrangement uses TRBV5-1 and TRBJ2-7; D gene uncertain. The CDR3 runs 12 residues. Germline CDR1 reads SGHRS; CDR2 reads YFSETQ. V lost 3 bases and J 4 bases, leaving 8 bases between the germline ends. The CDR3 sequence: CASSSSRYEQYF. Written as DNA, the CDR3 is TGCGCCAGCAGCTCTTCCAGGTACGAGCAGTACTTC. The variable domain in full, with the rest retrieved from reference TRBV5-1 and TRBJ2-7, is KAGVTQTPRYLIKTRGQQVTLSCSPISGHRSVSWYQQTPGQGLQFLFEYFSETQRNKGNFPGRFSGRQFSNSRSEMNVSTLELGDSALYLCASSSSRYEQYFGPGTRLTVT.

The chain combines TRBV27 with TRBJ2-1, with 7 bases that match TRBD2. This CDR3 region has 16 residues. J lost 8 bases, V lost 3 bases, and 13 bases had no gene match. Per the germline V gene, CDR1 is MNHEY and CDR2 is SMNVEV (reference sequence). This chain's CDR3 is CASSFSTSTRLDEQFF. DNA of the CDR3: TGTGCCAGCAGTTTTTCGACTAGCACCCGTTTAGATGAGCAGTTCTTC.

This clone was observed once. J is TRBJ1-6 and V is TRBV28, with 9 bases that match TRBD1. The CDR3 length is 16 residues. V shed 6 bases and J 11 bases; nucleotides not matched to a gene: 14. Germline V lookup: CDR1 MDHEN, CDR2 SYDVKM. In nucleotides, the CDR3 is TGTGCCAGCAGGGAACCCACCGGGACAGGGTTTGCACCCCTCCACTTT. Translation gives CASREPTGTGFAPLHF.

The chain has TRBV20-1 and TRBJ1-3; D unresolved. Germline CDR1 DFQATT, CDR2 SNEGSKA (reference sequence). CDR3 length: 11 amino acids. The V and J ends lost 7 bases and 7 bases respectively, with 11 bases between them. Here the CDR3 reads CSVYRWNTIYF. In nucleotides, the CDR3 is TGCAGTGTCTACCGCTGGAACACCATATATTTT.

The chain uses TRBV11-2 and TRBJ2-3, with D possibly being TRBD2 (6 bases). The CDR3 covers 16 residues. Per the germline V gene, CDR1 is SGHAT and CDR2 is FQNNGV. V was cut by 2 bases and J by 4 bases, with 16 bases left in between. In DNA, the CDR3 is TGTGCCAGCAGCTTACTGGCGGGACCGGAGGCAGATACGCAGTATTTT. Translating it yields CASSLLAGPEADTQYF.

This clone was recorded once. The V and J genes are TRBV6-1 and TRBJ1-2; 8 bases are shared with TRBD1. The V segment lost 2 bases and the J segment 5 bases; nucleotides outside the gene matches: 7. This CDR3 spans 15 amino acids. Germline V gives CDR1 MNHNS, CDR2 SASEGT. This CDR3 is CASSEQGAYSYGYTF. The CDR3 DNA sequence: TGTGCCAGCAGTGAACAGGGGGCGTATTCTTATGGCTACACCTTC.

The rearrangement joins TRBV15 to TRBJ2-4; 9 bases agree with TRBD2. Germline CDR1 is LNHNV and CDR2 is YYDKDF (reference sequence). The V gene end was trimmed by 0 bases and the J gene end by 13 bases; junction bases not matched to a gene: 4. The CDR3 loop spans 13 amino acids. The CDR3 loop is CATSRDPAGGQYF. The CDR3 DNA sequence: TGTGCCACCAGCAGAGATCCAGCGGGGGGCCAGTACTTC.

The CDR3 here is CASSAGLAVSTDTQYF. The DNA of the CDR3 is TGTGCCAGCAGCGCCGGACTAGCGGTTAGCACAGATACGCAGTATTTT. The rearrangement links TRBV9 to TRBJ2-3; 10 nucleotides agree with TRBD2. The CDR3 is made up of 16 amino acids. The V gene's germline CDR1 is SGDLS and CDR2 YYNGEE. The V segment lost 3 bases and the J segment 0 bases; nucleotides outside the gene matches: 4.

The rearrangement joins TRBV28 to TRBJ2-5, with a tentative D call TRBD1 (6 bases). Germline V gene data show CDR1 as MDHEN and CDR2 as SYDVKM. The germline V and J ends were trimmed by 6 bases and 5 bases, with 13 bases remaining between them. There are 13 residues in the CDR3. The CDR3 sequence is CASRNPRGETQYF. The CDR3 DNA reads TGTGCCAGCAGAAATCCTAGGGGGGAGACCCAGTACTTC.

The chain links TRBV20-1 to TRBJ2-1, with 12 positions matching TRBD1. The CDR3 covers 15 residues. The germline gives CDR1 DFQATT, CDR2 SNEGSKA (reference sequence). After removal of 3 bases from V and 7 bases from J, the junction contained 7 bases not matched to a gene. The CDR3 DNA reads TGCAGTGCTAGTCCCGGGACAGGGGGCGGGAATGAGCAGTTCTTC. The encoded protein is CSASPGTGGGNEQFF.

This chain uses TRBV6-4 with TRBJ1-1; TRBD1 matches 12 bases. V lost 6 bases to trimming and J lost 5 bases; unmatched junction nucleotides: 10. Germline lookup yields CDR1 MRHNA and CDR2 SNTAGT. The CDR3 has 16 amino acids. Here the CDR3 reads CASSAGTGGPGTEAFF. The CDR3 nucleotides are TGTGCCAGCAGCGCCGGGACAGGGGGCCCGGGGACTGAAGCTTTCTTT.

The chain recombines TRBV11-2 with TRBJ2-7, with 7 nucleotides matching TRBD1. Germline CDR1 is SGHAT and CDR2 is FQNNGV. V was clipped by 3 bases and J by 2 bases; unmatched bases: 4. The CDR3 runs 14 residues. The CDR3 DNA reads as TGTGCCAGCAGCTTCCCCACAGGGGCCTACGAGCAGTACTTC. The encoded protein is CASSFPTGAYEQYF.

The chain employs TRBV19 and TRBJ2-2; 8 nucleotides line up with TRBD1. This CDR3 spans 18 amino acids. The V gene's germline CDR1 is LNHDA and CDR2 SQIVND (reference sequence). V dropped 6 bases and J dropped 2; count of bases not matched to a gene: 14. The CDR3 DNA reads TGTGCCAGTAGACCATCCGGGACAGGTGTTTATAACACCGGGGAGCTGTTTTTT. It yields the protein CASRPSGTGVYNTGELFF.

V usage is TRBV28 and J usage is TRBJ2-5; 11 nucleotides line up with TRBD1. The CDR3 is 18 residues long. CDR1 is MDHEN and CDR2 is SYDVKM in the germline V gene. V lost 4 bases, J lost 2 bases, and 12 bases stayed unmatched. CDR3 protein: CASSSRTGGLAWQETQYF. CDR3 bases: TGTGCCAGCAGTTCCCGGACAGGGGGCCTTGCTTGGCAAGAGACCCAGTACTTC.

This chain joins TRBV13 and TRBJ2-1; 11 bases match TRBD2. The CDR3 is 16 amino acids. The trim removed 5 bases at V and 4 bases at J, leaving 7 bases unmatched. Germline CDR1 is PRHDT and CDR2 is FYEKMQ (reference sequence). The CDR3 loop is CASSLEGLAVYNEQFF. The CDR3 bases are TGTGCCAGCAGCCTGGAGGGACTAGCGGTATACAATGAGCAGTTCTTC.

The chain recombines TRBV5-5 with TRBJ2-7; 9 positions agree with TRBD2. The V segment lost 3 bases and the J segment 5 bases; nucleotides outside the gene matches: 12. The CDR3 is 16 residues long. Germline V CDR1 and CDR2: SGHKS, YYEKEE (reference sequence). This CDR3 reads CASSWGWGLAGNEQYF. The CDR3 DNA is TGTGCCAGCAGCTGGGGTTGGGGGCTAGCGGGAAACGAGCAGTACTTC. Variable domain in full (rest from reference TRBV5-5 and TRBJ2-7): DAGVTQSPTHLIKTRGQQVTLRCSPISGHKSVSWYQQVLGQGPQFIFQYYEKEERGRGNFPDRFSARQFPNYSSELNVNALLLGDSALYLCASSWGWGLAGNEQYFGPGTRLTVT.

The CDR3 DNA reads as TGCGCCAGCAGCTTGGGCTTTTTAGGCACAGATACGCAGTATTTT. It translates to CASSLGFLGTDTQYF. The J gene is TRBJ2-3, the V gene TRBV5-1; no firm D call. Germline V gene sequence: CDR1 SGHRS, CDR2 YFSETQ. The CDR3 has 15 amino acids. Trimming shortened V by 0 bases and J by 1 base, and 9 bases separated the two germline ends.

The V call is TRBV24-1, the J call TRBJ2-1, with 9 nucleotides matching TRBD2. The length of the CDR3 is 16 residues. Germline assignment: CDR1 KGHDR and CDR2 SFDVKD. Trimming at V came to 2 bases and at J to 6 bases, leaving 7 bases not matched to a gene. CDR3 in amino acids: CATSDSTSGISNEQFF. CDR3 bases: TGTGCCACCAGTGATTCGACTAGCGGAATTAGCAATGAGCAGTTCTTC.

Comment on this clone: Other nucleotide sequences in the sample specify the same CDR3. The rearrangement joins TRBV9 to TRBJ2-7, with unresolved D. The CDR3 spans 13 residues. The germline CDR1 and CDR2 sequences are SGDLS and YYNGEE. The V and J ends lost 0 bases and 0 bases respectively, with 4 bases between them. The CDR3 DNA reads TGTGCCAGCAGCGTAGGTAGCTCCTACGAGCAGTACTTC. This sequence encodes CASSVGSSYEQYF.

The rearrangement uses TRBV19 and TRBJ1-5; D is uncertain. V lost 6 bases and J 4 bases, leaving 16 bases between the germline ends. The germline gives CDR1 LNHDA, CDR2 SQIVND (reference sequence). The length of the CDR3 is 15 residues. The CDR3 bases are TGTGCCAGTAGGACCTTCTCGGGTGGTAATCAGCCCCAGCATTTT. It specifies CASRTFSGGNQPQHF.

This chain connects TRBV27 to TRBJ2-7; tentative D call: TRBD1 (5 bases). The ends were cut back, 5 bases at V and 5 bases at J, with 10 bases in the middle. CDR1 is MNHEY and CDR2 is SMNVEV in the germline V gene (reference sequence). The CDR3 loop spans 12 amino acids. CDR3 DNA: TGTGCCAGCAGTCCTATAGGGGACGAGCAGTACTTC. This translates into CASSPIGDEQYF.

The CDR3 reads CASSYAGQGGETQYF. The CDR3 coding sequence is TGTGCCAGCAGTTACGCGGGACAGGGGGGAGAGACCCAGTACTTC. The V and J genes are TRBV6-2 or TRBV6-3 and TRBJ2-5, with TRBD1 identical over 11 bases. Looked up from germline, CDR1 is MNHEY and CDR2 is SVGEGT. V gave up 2 bases and J gave up 4 bases; unmatched junction bases: 3. The CDR3 extends over 15 amino acids.

The V and J genes are TRBV3-1 (or the pseudogene TRBV3-2) and TRBJ2-7; D ambiguous. Deletions cut 11 bases from V and 2 bases from J, with 7 bases between. Germline-derived CDR1 and CDR2 are LGHDT and YNNKEL (reference sequence). The CDR3 has 10 residues. The CDR3 region is CASGAYEQYF. In DNA form, the CDR3 reads TGTGCCTCGGGTGCCTACGAGCAGTACTTC.

J is TRBJ2-1 and V is TRBV21-1; the DNA was not compared with TRBD1, the D call given in the table. TRBV21-1 is an annotated pseudogene. The CDR3 is 18 residues long. For the CDR3, the DNA is TGTGCCAGCAGCTCCCTCTCGGGACAGGGTGGTGGTAGTGATGAGCAGTTCTTC. It encodes CASSSLSGQGGGSDEQFF.

This clone was seen more than once but under ten times. The chain has TRBV6-6 and TRBJ2-1; D may be TRBD1 (6 bases). The germline CDR1 and CDR2 sequences are MNHNY and SVGAGI (reference sequence). This CDR3 is 15 amino acids long. V was pared by 5 bases and J by 2 bases, with 13 bases between. DNA of the CDR3: TGTGCCAGCAGTACCCGGGACACCACCTACAATGAGCAGTTCTTC. It encodes CASSTRDTTYNEQFF.

This clone was counted between two and nine times. This sequence joins TRBV19 and TRBJ2-7; a weak D match, TRBD1 (6 bases). This CDR3 is 13 amino acids long. Deletions cut 8 bases from V and 3 bases from J, with 14 bases between. The V gene's germline CDR1 is LNHDA and CDR2 SQIVND (reference sequence). The chain's CDR3 is CASVGDMSYEQYF. CDR3 DNA sequence: TGTGCCAGTGTCGGGGACATGAGCTACGAGCAGTACTTC.